This TCR beta chain was captured in a study of chemoradiotherapy in HPV16-positive cancers. Sequenced by immunoSEQ multiplex PCR; TCRdb stores in-frame clones only, minus some. The sample shows 2,000 to 2,500 clones, about nine tenths of them seen only once. The V gene's germline CDR1 is SGHRS and CDR2 YFSETQ. The CDR3 runs to 14 residues. V gave up 1 base and J gave up 0 bases, with 8 bases separating them. This chain links TRBV5-1 with TRBJ2-7; D not resolved. This clonotype was sampled from a human donor with HPV-associated anogenital cancer. Sequenced material: tumor tissue, taken from a patient who underwent chemoradiotherapy. CDR3 in amino acids: CASSLTVTSYEQYF. DNA for the CDR3: TGCGCCAGCAGCTTGACAGTCACCTCCTACGAGCAGTACTTC.